This T cell receptor beta chain was retrieved from a study of shared clonotypes between healthy human individuals. Assay: immunoSEQ multiplex PCR; the TCRdb copy retains only in-frame clones and omits some. The sample lists over 2 million clones, 85% to 95% seen once, with approximately 1.2% in the top ten. Only CD45RO-negative cells positively selected for CCR7 counted as naive CD8 cells, so terminally differentiated effector memory CD45RA+ cells were excluded. Each sample came from a Caucasian adult donor living in Nashville, Tennessee. As to this clone: The same CDR3 is also encoded by other DNA sequences in this sample.

This CDR3 spans 12 amino acids. V shed 1 base and J shed 5 bases, with 5 bases lying between them. Per the germline V gene, CDR1 is SEHNR and CDR2 is FQNEAQ (reference sequence). The sample taken for sequencing was naive CD8+ T cells sorted from blood. The chain is built from TRBV7-9 and TRBJ2-5; D is undetermined. This clonotype was obtained from a man aged 18 to 35 in good health. The CDR3 DNA is TGTGCCAGCAGCTTAGAGAGTGAGACCCAGTACTTC. Protein product: CASSLESETQYF.